What follows describes a single T cell receptor beta chain. This clonotype appeared many times. Its antigen is still unknown. Base qualities are not recorded, but no much larger clone differs from it by a single base. For CDR1 and CDR2, the germline V gene (reference sequence) lists DFQATT and SNEGSKA. Spanning cysteine to phenylalanine, the CDR3 consists of 12 amino acids. Only CDR3 DNA remains: 36 bases, in frame from the first base. V loses 0 bases of germline sequence and J loses 5 bases, and the interval between the two ends is 5 bases. The time point label on this specimen signifies: longitudinal time-point 1 (baseline). For the unsorted PBMC libraries, 2 million PBMCs were stored in RNAlater at -80 degrees C until RNA extraction and were used to generate the libraries. Peripheral blood underwent Ficoll-Hypaque density gradient centrifugation to isolate PBMCs, which were then cryopreserved in liquid nitrogen.

cDNA was synthesized by template-switch 5'RACE using a primer with a 10-nucleotide random unique molecular identifier that tagged each TCR transcript. Each sequencing run produced over 180 million TCR-beta sequences covering 15-18 subjects. The RNeasy kit was used to extract total RNA. The KAPA Real-time Library Amplification kit was used to amplify TCR-beta VDJ regions with primers for the TCR constant region and the 5'RACE anchor. Sample indexes and Illumina adaptors were added in a first PCR, and a second PCR then increased library yield. After Ampure bead purification, the roughly 650 bp TCR product was size-selected on a 2% E-gel SizeSelection system. Library quality was checked on a Bioanalyzer, concentration was measured with Qubit, and libraries were quantified with the Kapa Library Quantification kit before pooling. An Illumina HiSeq 2500 was used to sequence the libraries paired-end at 2 x 150 bp. To increase sequence diversity, roughly 24-32% phiX was spiked into each library pool. As for how the authors treated the data: The quality-filtered reads were processed with the UMI-based MiGEC pipeline, whose error correction step removed more than 80% of the raw TCR sequences. VDJ genes were aligned to IMGT germline references, and each clonotype was defined by a unique CDR3 amino acid sequence together with V-J genes. VDJtools evaluated clonal expansion, Shannon diversity and CDR3 relatedness (CalcPairwiseDistances, ClusterSamples); CLCbio workbench built phylogenetic trees. A clone was classed as expanded if it had 8 or more unique UMIs, a cutoff based on coefficient-of-variation modelling across technical triplicates. The public sequencing data were trimmed at Q25 with fastp and processed into clonotypes with MiXCR by TCRdb, which kept only in-frame beta chains. CDR3 protein sequences are deduplicated, and each keeps its most common genes and DNA. The V and J calls and clone size are TCRdb's, not the authors'. The sample table shows some 77,000 distinct CDR3 sequences, and roughly an eighth are seen once. Roughly 4.2% of the sample goes to the ten largest clones.

The source of the sample is a study of neurological immune-mediated disorders (dated by TCRdb to the late 2010s). Notes on the research overall: Peripheral blood TCR-beta repertoires from patients with HTLV-I-associated myelopathy (HAM/TSP), patients with multiple sclerosis, and healthy controls were compared in the study using UMI-based sequencing. The approximately 110 TCR-beta libraries covered PBMC samples along with longitudinal samples, technical triplicates, and paired sorted CD4+ and CD8+ T-cell subsets. Longitudinal HAM/TSP donors and healthy donors each had 3 time-points at intervals of about 3-45 months. The cohort included 68 subjects: approximately 15 with HAM/TSP, about 34 with multiple sclerosis, and around 20 healthy controls.

What the authors observed across the whole study: Across subjects, expanded clones never shared an identical CDR3 amino acid sequence, which suggests that the TCR-beta repertoires in every group were private. TCR clonal expansion was highest in HAM/TSP patients and lowest in MS patients, with MS patients falling below even healthy controls.

Sequencing was performed on PBMCs. Recombination connected TRBV20-1 to TRBJ2-1; no D gene is confidently identified. The clonotype comes from a female donor with HTLV-1-associated myelopathy (HAM/TSP). In nucleotide form, the sequence is TGCAGTGCTAGAGACCACGACAATGAGCAGTTCTTC. It encodes CSARDHDNEQFF.